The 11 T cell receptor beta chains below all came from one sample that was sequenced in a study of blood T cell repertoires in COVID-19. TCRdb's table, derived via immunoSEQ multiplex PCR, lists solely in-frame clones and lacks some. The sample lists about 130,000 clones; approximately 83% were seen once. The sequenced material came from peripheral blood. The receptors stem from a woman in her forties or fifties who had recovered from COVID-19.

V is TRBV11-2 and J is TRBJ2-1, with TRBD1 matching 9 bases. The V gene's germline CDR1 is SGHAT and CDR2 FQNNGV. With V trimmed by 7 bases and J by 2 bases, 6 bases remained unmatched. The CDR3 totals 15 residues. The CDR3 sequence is CASTPQGATYNEQFF. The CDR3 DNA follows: TGTGCCAGCACCCCACAGGGGGCCACCTACAATGAGCAGTTCTTC.

The CDR3 nucleotides are TGTGCCAGCAGTGTAGGGGCAACCGGTGGGGCCAACGTCCTGACTTTC. This translates into CASSVGATGGANVLTF. The chain employs TRBV2 and TRBJ2-6, with TRBD1 as a possible D gene (5 bases). The V gene's germline CDR1 is SNHLY and CDR2 FYNNEI. The V end was cut by 4 bases, the J end by 3 bases, with 13 bases between. This CDR3 is 16 amino acids long.

The CDR3 DNA is TGTGCCAGCAGTTACCGGGAGGGGTTACAGCCCCAGCATTTT. Its translation is CASSYREGLQPQHF. The rearrangement links TRBV6-5 to TRBJ1-5; D is perhaps TRBD1 (5 bases). CDR1 MNHEY and CDR2 SVGAGI come from the germline V gene. This CDR3 spans 14 amino acids. Trimming cost V 2 bases and J 7 bases, with 12 bases left between them.

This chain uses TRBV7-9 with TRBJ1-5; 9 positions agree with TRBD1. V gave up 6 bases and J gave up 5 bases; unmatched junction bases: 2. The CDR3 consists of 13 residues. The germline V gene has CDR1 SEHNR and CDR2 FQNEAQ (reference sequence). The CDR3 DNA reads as TGTGCCAGCAGACAGGGGGCTGATCAGCCCCAGCATTTT. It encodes CASRQGADQPQHF.

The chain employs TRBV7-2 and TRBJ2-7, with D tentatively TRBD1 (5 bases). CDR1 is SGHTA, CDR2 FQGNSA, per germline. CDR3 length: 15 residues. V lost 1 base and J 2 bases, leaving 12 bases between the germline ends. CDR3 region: CASSLGRTNPYEQYF. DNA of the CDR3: TGTGCCAGCAGCTTAGGCAGGACAAACCCCTACGAGCAGTACTTC.

The CDR3 region has the DNA TGTGCCAGCAGGCGGACAGGCGGAAACACCATATATTTT. Its protein is CASRRTGGNTIYF. The genes are TRBV5-8 and TRBJ1-3; 7 nucleotides align to TRBD1. J was trimmed by 4 bases and V by 5 bases; bases with no gene match: 3. The CDR3 contains 13 residues. The germline gives CDR1 SGHTS, CDR2 YDEGEE.

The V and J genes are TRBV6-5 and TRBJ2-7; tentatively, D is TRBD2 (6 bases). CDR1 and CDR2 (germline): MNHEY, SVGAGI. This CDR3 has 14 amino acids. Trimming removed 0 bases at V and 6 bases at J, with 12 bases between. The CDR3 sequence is CASSYSRDGSEQYF. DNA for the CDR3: TGTGCCAGCAGTTACTCGAGGGACGGGAGCGAGCAGTACTTC.

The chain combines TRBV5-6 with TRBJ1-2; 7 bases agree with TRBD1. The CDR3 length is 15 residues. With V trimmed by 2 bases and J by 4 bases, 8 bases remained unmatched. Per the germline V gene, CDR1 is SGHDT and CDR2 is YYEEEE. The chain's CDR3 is CASSFYRGASYGYTF. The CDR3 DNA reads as TGTGCCAGCAGCTTTTACAGGGGCGCGAGCTATGGCTACACCTTC.

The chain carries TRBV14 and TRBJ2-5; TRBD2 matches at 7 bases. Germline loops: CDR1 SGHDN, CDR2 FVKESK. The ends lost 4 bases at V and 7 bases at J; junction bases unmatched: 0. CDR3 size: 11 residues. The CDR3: CASSPGGTQYF. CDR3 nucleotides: TGTGCCAGCAGCCCGGGGGGGACCCAGTACTTC. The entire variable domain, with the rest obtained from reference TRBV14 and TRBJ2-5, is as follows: EAGVTQFPSHSVIEKGQTVTLRCDPISGHDNLYWYRRVMGKEIKFLLHFVKESKQDESGMPNNRFLAERTGGTYSTLKVQPAELEDSGVYFCASSPGGTQYFGPGTRLLVL.

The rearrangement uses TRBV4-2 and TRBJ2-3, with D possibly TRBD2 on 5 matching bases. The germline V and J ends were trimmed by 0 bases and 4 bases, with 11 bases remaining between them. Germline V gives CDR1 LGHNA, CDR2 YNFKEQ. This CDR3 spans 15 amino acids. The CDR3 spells CASSQDRSGADTQYF. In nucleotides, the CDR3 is TGTGCCAGCAGCCAAGATCGGTCCGGGGCAGATACGCAGTATTTT.

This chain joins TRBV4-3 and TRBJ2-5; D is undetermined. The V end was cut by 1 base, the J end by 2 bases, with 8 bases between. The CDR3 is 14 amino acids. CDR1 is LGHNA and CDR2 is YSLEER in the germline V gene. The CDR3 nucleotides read TGCGCCAGCAGCCAAGTTGTCAGGCAAGAGACCCAGTACTTC. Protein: CASSQVVRQETQYF.